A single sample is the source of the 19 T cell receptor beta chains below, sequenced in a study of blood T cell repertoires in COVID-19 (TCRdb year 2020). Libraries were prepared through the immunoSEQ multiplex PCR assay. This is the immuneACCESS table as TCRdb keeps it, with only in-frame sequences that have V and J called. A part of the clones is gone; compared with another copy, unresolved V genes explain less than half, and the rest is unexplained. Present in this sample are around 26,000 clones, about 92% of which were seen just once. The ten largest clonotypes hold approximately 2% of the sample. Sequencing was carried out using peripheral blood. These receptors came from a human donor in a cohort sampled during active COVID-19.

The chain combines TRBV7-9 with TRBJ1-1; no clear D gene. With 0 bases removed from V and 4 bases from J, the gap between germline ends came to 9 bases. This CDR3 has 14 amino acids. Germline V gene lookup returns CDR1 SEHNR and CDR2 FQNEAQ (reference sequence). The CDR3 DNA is TGTGCCAGCAGCTTAGCGGGCGAAGGCACTGAAGCTTTCTTT. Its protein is CASSLAGEGTEAFF.

The CDR3 spells CASSLHTVNTEAFF. For the CDR3, the DNA is TGTGCCAGCAGCCTGCACACCGTGAACACTGAAGCTTTCTTT. This rearrangement joins TRBV7-2 to TRBJ1-1; the D is unclear. This CDR3 has 14 residues. V was pared by 5 bases and J by 0 bases, with 10 bases between. Germline CDR1 is SGHTA and CDR2 is FQGNSA.

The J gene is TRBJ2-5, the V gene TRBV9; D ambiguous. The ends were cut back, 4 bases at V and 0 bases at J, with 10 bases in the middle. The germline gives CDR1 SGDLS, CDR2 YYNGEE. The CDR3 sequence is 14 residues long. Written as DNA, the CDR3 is TGTGCCAGCAGCCCAGACATGTACCAAGAGACCCAGTACTTC. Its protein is CASSPDMYQETQYF.

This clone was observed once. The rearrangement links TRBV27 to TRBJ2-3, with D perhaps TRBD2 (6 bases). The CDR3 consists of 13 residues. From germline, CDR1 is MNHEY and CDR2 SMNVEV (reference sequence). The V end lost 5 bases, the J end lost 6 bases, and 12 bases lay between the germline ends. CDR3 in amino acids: CASSPNRGDTQYF. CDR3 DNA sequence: TGTGCCAGCAGTCCCAACCGGGGGGATACGCAGTATTTT.

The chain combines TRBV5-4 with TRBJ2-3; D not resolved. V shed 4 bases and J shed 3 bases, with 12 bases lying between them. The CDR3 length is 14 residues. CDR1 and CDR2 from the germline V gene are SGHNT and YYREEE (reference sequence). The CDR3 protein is CASSLKPGTDTQYF. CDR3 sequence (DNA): TGTGCCAGCAGCCTAAAGCCAGGTACAGATACGCAGTATTTT.

CDR3 amino acids: CASSSDSSGRGGSLQYF. In DNA, the CDR3 is TGTGCCAGCAGCTCTGATTCTAGCGGGAGGGGGGGAAGTCTTCAGTACTTC. The V and J genes are TRBV7-2 and TRBJ2-4; TRBD2 matches 12 bases. This CDR3 spans 17 amino acids. Germline V gene sequence: CDR1 SGHTA, CDR2 FQGNSA. With V trimmed by 4 bases and J by 11 bases, 15 bases remained unmatched.

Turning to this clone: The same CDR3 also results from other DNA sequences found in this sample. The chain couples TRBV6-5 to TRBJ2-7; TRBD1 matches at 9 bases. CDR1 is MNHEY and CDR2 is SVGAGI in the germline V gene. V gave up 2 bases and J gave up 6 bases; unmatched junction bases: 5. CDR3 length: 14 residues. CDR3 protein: CASSYTGQGSEQYF. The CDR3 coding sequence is TGTGCCAGCAGTTACACGGGACAGGGATCCGAGCAGTACTTC.

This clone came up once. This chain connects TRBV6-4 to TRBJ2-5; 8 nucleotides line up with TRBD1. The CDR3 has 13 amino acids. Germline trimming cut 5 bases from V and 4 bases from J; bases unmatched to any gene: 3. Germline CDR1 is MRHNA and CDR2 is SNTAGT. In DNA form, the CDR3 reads TGTGCCAGCAGTAAGACAGGGGTAGAGACCCAGTACTTC. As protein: CASSKTGVETQYF.

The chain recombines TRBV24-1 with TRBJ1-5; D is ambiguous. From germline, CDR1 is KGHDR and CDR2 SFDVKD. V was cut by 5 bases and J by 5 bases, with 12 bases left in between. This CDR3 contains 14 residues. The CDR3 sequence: CATSGAGKYQPQHF. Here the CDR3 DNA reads TGTGCCACCAGTGGTGCCGGGAAGTATCAGCCCCAGCATTTT.

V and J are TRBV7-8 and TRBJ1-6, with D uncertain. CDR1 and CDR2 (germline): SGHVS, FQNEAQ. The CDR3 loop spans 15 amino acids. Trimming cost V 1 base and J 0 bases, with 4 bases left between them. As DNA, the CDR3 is TGTGCCAGCAGCTTAGTATTCTCCTATAATTCACCCCTCCACTTT. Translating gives CASSLVFSYNSPLHF.

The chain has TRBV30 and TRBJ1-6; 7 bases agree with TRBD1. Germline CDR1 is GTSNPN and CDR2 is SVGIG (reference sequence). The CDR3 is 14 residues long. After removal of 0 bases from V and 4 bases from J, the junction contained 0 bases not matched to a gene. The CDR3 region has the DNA TGTGCCTGGAGTGTGGGACAGTATAATTCACCCCTCCACTTT. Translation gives CAWSVGQYNSPLHF. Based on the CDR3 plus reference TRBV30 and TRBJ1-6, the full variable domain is SQTIHQWPATLVQPVGSPLSLECTVEGTSNPNLYWYRQAAGRGLQLLFYSVGIGQISSEVPQNLSASRPQDRQFILSSKKLLLSDSGFYLCAWSVGQYNSPLHFGNGTRLTVT.

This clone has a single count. CDR3 region: CASSLGAGRGSTYEQYF. The CDR3 region has the DNA TGTGCCAGCAGCCTTGGGGCGGGACGGGGGTCTACCTACGAGCAGTACTTC. The chain has TRBV7-9 and TRBJ2-7, with D maybe TRBD2 (6 bases). This CDR3 region has 17 residues. Between the trimmed V and J ends, which lost 5 bases and 2 bases, there was a span of 22 bases. CDR1 and CDR2 (germline): SEHNR, FQNEAQ (reference sequence).

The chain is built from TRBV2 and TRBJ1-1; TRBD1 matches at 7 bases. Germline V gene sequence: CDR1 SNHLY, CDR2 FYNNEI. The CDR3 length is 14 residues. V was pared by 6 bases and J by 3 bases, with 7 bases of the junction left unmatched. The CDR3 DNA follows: TGTGCCAGCAGGGCCACAGGGGCCGACACTGAAGCTTTCTTT. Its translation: CASRATGADTEAFF.

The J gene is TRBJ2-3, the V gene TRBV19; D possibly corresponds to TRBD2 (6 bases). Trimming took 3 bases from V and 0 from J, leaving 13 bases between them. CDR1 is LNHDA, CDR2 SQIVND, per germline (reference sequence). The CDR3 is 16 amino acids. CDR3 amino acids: CASSIPLARSTDTQYF. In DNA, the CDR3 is TGTGCCAGTAGTATCCCGCTAGCGAGGAGCACAGATACGCAGTATTTT. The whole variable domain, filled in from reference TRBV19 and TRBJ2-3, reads DGGITQSPKYLFRKEGQNVTLSCEQNLNHDAMYWYRQDPGQGLRLIYYSQIVNDFQKGDIAEGYSVSREKKESFPLTVTSAQKNPTAFYLCASSIPLARSTDTQYFGPGTRLTVL.

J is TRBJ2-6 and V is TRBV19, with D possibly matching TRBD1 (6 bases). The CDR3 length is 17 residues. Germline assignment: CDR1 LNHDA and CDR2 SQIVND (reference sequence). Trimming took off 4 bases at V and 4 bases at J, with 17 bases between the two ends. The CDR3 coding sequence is TGTGCCAGTAGTACGGTACAGGGTAGAATGGGGGCCAACGTCCTGACTTTC. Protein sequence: CASSTVQGRMGANVLTF. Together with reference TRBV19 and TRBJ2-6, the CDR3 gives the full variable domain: DGGITQSPKYLFRKEGQNVTLSCEQNLNHDAMYWYRQDPGQGLRLIYYSQIVNDFQKGDIAEGYSVSREKKESFPLTVTSAQKNPTAFYLCASSTVQGRMGANVLTFGAGSRLTVL.

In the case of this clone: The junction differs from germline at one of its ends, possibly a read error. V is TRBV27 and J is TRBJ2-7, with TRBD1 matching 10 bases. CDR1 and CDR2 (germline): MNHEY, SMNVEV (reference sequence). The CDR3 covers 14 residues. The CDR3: CASSWGGQGDEQYF. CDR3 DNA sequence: TGTGCCAGTAGTTGGGGTGGACAGGGGGACGAGCAGTACTTC.

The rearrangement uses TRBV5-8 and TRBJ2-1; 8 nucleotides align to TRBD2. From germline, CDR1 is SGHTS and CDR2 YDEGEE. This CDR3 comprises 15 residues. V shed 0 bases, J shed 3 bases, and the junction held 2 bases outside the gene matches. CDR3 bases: TGTGCCAGCAGCTTGGAGGGACTAGTCTACAATGAGCAGTTCTTC. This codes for CASSLEGLVYNEQFF. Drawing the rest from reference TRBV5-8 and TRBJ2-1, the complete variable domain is EAGVTQSPTHLIKTRGQQATLRCSPISGHTSVYWYQQALGLGLQFLLWYDEGEERNRGNFPPRFSGRQFPNYSSELNVNALELEDSALYLCASSLEGLVYNEQFFGPGTRLTVL.

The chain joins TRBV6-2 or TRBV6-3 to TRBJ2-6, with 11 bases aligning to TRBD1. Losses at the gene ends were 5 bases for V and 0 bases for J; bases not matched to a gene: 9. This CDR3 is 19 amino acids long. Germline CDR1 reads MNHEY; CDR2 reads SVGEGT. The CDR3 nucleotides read TGTGCCAGCAGTCCCCTCCGGACAGGGGGCACCTCTGGGGCCAACGTCCTGACTTTC. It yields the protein CASSPLRTGGTSGANVLTF.

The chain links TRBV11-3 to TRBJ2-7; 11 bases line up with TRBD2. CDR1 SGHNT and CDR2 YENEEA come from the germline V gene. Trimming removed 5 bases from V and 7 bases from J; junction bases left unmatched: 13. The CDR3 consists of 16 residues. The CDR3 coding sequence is TGTGCCAGCAGCCCGAGGAGTAGCGGGAGGGGATATGAGCAGTACTTC. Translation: CASSPRSSGRGYEQYF.